This entry lists 31 T cell receptor beta chains sequenced from one sample in a study of metastatic and nonmetastatic thyroid tumors. TCRdb reanalyzed the PCR reads via MiXCR. The sample has some 14,000 clones; approximately 25% are singletons. All patients reached thyroid surgery having received no treatment beforehand. The sample comprised tumor tissue. The receptors were sampled from a female donor with papillary thyroid cancer or a benign thyroid nodule (not recorded which). Some clones in this sample may be carry-over from other donors' samples.

This clone was counted between two and nine times. A read error may explain this, as a much larger clone is one base away. The sample holds other DNA sequences that translate to the same CDR3. The rearrangement joins TRBV29-1 to TRBJ2-2; 8 nucleotides align to TRBD2. Germline loops: CDR1 SQVTM, CDR2 ANQGSEA. The CDR3 sequence is 13 residues long. DNA for the CDR3: TGCAGTGCCGGGACTAGATCCACCGTGGAGCTGTTTTTT. Its translation: CSAGTRSTVELFF.

The gene calls are TRBV19 and TRBJ2-7; D perhaps matches TRBD1 (5 bases). Germline CDR1 and CDR2: LNHDA and SQIVND (reference sequence). V was trimmed by 4 bases and J by 3 bases, leaving 13 bases between them. This CDR3 comprises 14 residues. The CDR3 is CASSNTNRLYEQYF. DNA of the CDR3: TGTGCCAGTAGTAACACAAACAGGCTCTACGAGCAGTACTTC. Using reference TRBV19 and TRBJ2-7 for the parts outside the CDR3, the full variable domain is DGGITQSPKYLFRKEGQNVTLSCEQNLNHDAMYWYRQDPGQGLRLIYYSQIVNDFQKGDIAEGYSVSREKKESFPLTVTSAQKNPTAFYLCASSNTNRLYEQYFGPGTRLTVT.

In its sample, this clone ranks as medium-sized. The J gene is TRBJ2-5, the V gene TRBV19; 8 positions agree with TRBD2. There are 16 residues in the CDR3. The V gene end was trimmed by 1 base and the J gene end by 2 bases; junction bases not matched to a gene: 6. Germline CDR1 LNHDA, CDR2 SQIVND (reference sequence). CDR3: CASSIGQRELQETQYF. For the CDR3, the DNA is TGTGCCAGTAGTATAGGCCAGCGGGAGTTGCAAGAGACCCAGTACTTC.

The chain joins TRBV12-3 or TRBV12-4 to TRBJ2-5; perhaps TRBD2 as D (6 bases). CDR3 length: 14 amino acids. V was trimmed by 6 bases and J by 5 bases, leaving 16 bases between them. The CDR3 sequence: CASSRGEVGETQYF. The CDR3 DNA follows: TGTGCCAGCAGCCGCGGGGAGGTAGGGGAGACCCAGTACTTC.

At least ten counts were recorded for this clone. This rearrangement joins TRBV7-2 to TRBJ1-2, with 8 bases matching TRBD1. Unmatched junction bases numbered 12, after V lost 5 bases and J lost 7 bases. The CDR3 consists of 15 residues. Germline lookup yields CDR1 SGHTA and CDR2 FQGNSA. CDR3: CASSPTTGGAIGYTF. The CDR3, as DNA: TGTGCCAGCAGCCCAACAACAGGGGGGGCCATTGGCTACACCTTC.

This clone was seen repeatedly, ten times or more. A much larger clone lies a single base off, so this may be a read error. V gene TRBV28 combines with J gene TRBJ2-7, with D perhaps matching TRBD2 (7 bases). The CDR3 spans 15 residues. The V end lost 7 bases, the J end lost 2 bases, and 18 bases lay between the germline ends. Germline CDR1 and CDR2: MDHEN and SYDVKM. The CDR3 loop is CASKTRGGGTYEQYF. CDR3 sequence (DNA): TGTGCCAGCAAGACTCGGGGCGGGGGCACCTACGAGCAGTACTTC.

The genes are TRBV20-1 and TRBJ2-3; 9 bases fit TRBD1. CDR3 size: 13 residues. CDR1 and CDR2 (germline): DFQATT, SNEGSKA (reference sequence). J was trimmed by 4 bases and V by 6 bases; bases with no gene match: 5. The CDR3: CSARQGGSDTQYF. In nucleotides, the CDR3 is TGCAGTGCCCGACAGGGGGGGTCAGATACGCAGTATTTT.

The genes are TRBV5-1 and TRBJ2-1; D unclear. Trimming took off 6 bases at V and 4 bases at J, with 8 bases between the two ends. This CDR3 has 12 amino acids. Per germline, CDR1 SGHRS and CDR2 YFSETQ. CDR3 in DNA: TGCGCCAGCAAGCCCAGTTACAATGAGCAGTTCTTC. Protein sequence: CASKPSYNEQFF.

This clone was seen ten or more times. This sample includes further DNA sequences coding for the same CDR3. V and J are TRBV5-4 and TRBJ2-1; perhaps D is TRBD1 or TRBD2 (5 bases each). This CDR3 is 17 amino acids long. Germline loops: CDR1 SGHNT, CDR2 YYREEE (reference sequence). V lost 0 bases, J lost 4 bases, and 17 bases lay in between. This CDR3 is CASSLELGDLWYNEQFF. CDR3 in DNA: TGTGCCAGCAGCTTGGAACTGGGGGATTTGTGGTACAATGAGCAGTTCTTC.

This clone was seen a few times. The V call is TRBV12-3 or TRBV12-4, the J call TRBJ2-2; D call uncertain. The CDR3 totals 14 residues. Trimming pared 3 bases from V and 4 bases from J, leaving 9 bases between. This chain's CDR3 is CASSLSHFTGELFF. As DNA, the CDR3 is TGTGCCAGCAGTTTGTCACACTTCACCGGGGAGCTGTTTTTT.

This clone is labeled as medium-sized. J is TRBJ1-2 and V is TRBV28, with D perhaps TRBD1 (5 bases). The CDR3 extends over 12 amino acids. Germline loops: CDR1 MDHEN, CDR2 SYDVKM. V was cut by 3 bases and J by 6 bases, with 8 bases left in between. The CDR3 here is CASSFGGDGYTF. Here the CDR3 DNA reads TGTGCCAGCAGTTTCGGGGGGGATGGCTACACCTTC.

This clone was observed many times. The chain links TRBV5-1 to TRBJ1-1; 7 nucleotides match TRBD1. This CDR3 comprises 14 residues. V dropped 3 bases and J dropped 4; count of bases not matched to a gene: 6. Germline V lookup: CDR1 SGHRS, CDR2 YFSETQ. The CDR3 DNA reads as TGCGCCAGCAGCTCCGGACAGGCAGTCACTGAAGCTTTCTTT. Translated, it gives CASSSGQAVTEAFF.

V is TRBV30 and J is TRBJ2-7, with a tentative D call TRBD1 (5 bases). The CDR3 runs 11 residues. Germline loops: CDR1 GTSNPN, CDR2 SVGIG (reference sequence). The germline V and J ends were trimmed by 3 bases and 10 bases, with 13 bases remaining between them. CDR3 sequence reads: CAWRTAYIQYF. The CDR3, as DNA: TGTGCCTGGAGGACAGCCTATATTCAGTACTTC.

This clone has more than one count but fewer than ten. V gene TRBV27 combines with J gene TRBJ2-1; the D is unclear. CDR3 size: 13 residues. Germline V lookup: CDR1 MNHEY, CDR2 SMNVEV (reference sequence). V lost 3 bases and J 6 bases, leaving 9 bases between the germline ends. CDR3 sequence: CASSLGWANEQFF. The DNA of the CDR3 is TGTGCCAGCAGTTTGGGGTGGGCCAATGAGCAGTTCTTC.

This clone was recorded at least ten times. This sample includes further DNA sequences coding for the same CDR3. The CDR3 DNA reads TGTGCCAGCAGCGAGGGACTGGTTAACTACGAGCAGTACTTC. Its translation: CASSEGLVNYEQYF. This rearrangement joins TRBV9 to TRBJ2-7; D might be TRBD2 (6 bases). Trimming cost V 3 bases and J 3 bases, with 13 bases left between them. CDR3 size: 14 residues. CDR1 SGDLS and CDR2 YYNGEE come from the germline V gene.

The rearrangement joins TRBV12-3 or TRBV12-4 to TRBJ1-2; 8 positions agree with TRBD1. This CDR3 comprises 16 residues. The ends lost 3 bases at V and 2 bases at J; junction bases unmatched: 8. The CDR3 region has the DNA TGTGCCAGCAGTTTCGGTTCCCGGACAGGGAACTATGGCTACACCTTC. Residues: CASSFGSRTGNYGYTF.

As concerns this clone: Being one base from a much bigger clone, this may be a read error. J is TRBJ2-3 and V is TRBV5-1; possible D gene TRBD2, 5 bases. Trimming took off 1 base at V and 0 bases at J, with 9 bases between the two ends. Germline V CDR1 and CDR2: SGHRS, YFSETQ. The CDR3 contains 15 residues. CDR3: CASSLFGGSTDTQYF. CDR3 sequence (DNA): TGCGCCAGCAGCTTGTTTGGCGGGAGCACAGATACGCAGTATTTT.

Sample share makes this clone medium-sized (0.01 to 0.1%). The genes are TRBV20-1 and TRBJ1-1; D possibly corresponds to TRBD1 (5 bases). CDR3 size: 13 residues. The V end was cut by 4 bases, the J end by 11 bases, with 20 bases between. From germline, CDR1 is DFQATT and CDR2 SNEGSKA (reference sequence). The DNA of the CDR3 is TGCAGTGCTAAAATAACGGGGCTCCTGGGGGCTTTCTTT. It translates to CSAKITGLLGAFF.

In its sample, this clone ranks as medium-sized. The chain couples TRBV2 to TRBJ2-7, with unresolved D. Germline assignment: CDR1 SNHLY and CDR2 FYNNEI. Trimming shortened V by 5 bases and J by 2 bases, and 10 bases separated the two germline ends. The CDR3 length is 13 residues. The CDR3 bases are TGTGCCAGCAGTACCGGCCCCGCCTACGAGCAGTACTTC. Its translation is CASSTGPAYEQYF.

This clone appeared a few times. CDR3 region: CASSFSASSGSYNEQFF. The CDR3 coding sequence is TGTGCCAGCAGTTTTTCCGCTAGCTCCGGCTCCTACAATGAGCAGTTCTTC. This chain links TRBV28 with TRBJ2-1; D is possibly TRBD2 (5 bases). CDR1 and CDR2 (germline): MDHEN, SYDVKM. The CDR3 is 17 residues long. Trimming shortened V by 3 bases and J by 0 bases, and 15 bases separated the two germline ends.

Details on this clone: Being one base from a much bigger clone, this may be a read error. The chain joins TRBV20-1 to TRBJ2-3, with 7 positions matching TRBD2. The germline CDR1 and CDR2 sequences are DFQATT and SNEGSKA (reference sequence). CDR3 length equals 12 residues. The V gene end was trimmed by 6 bases and the J gene end by 9 bases; junction bases not matched to a gene: 9. The CDR3 DNA reads as TGCAGTGCAGCGGGGCAGACCCCAACGCAGTATTTT. This gives the protein CSAAGQTPTQYF.

In its sample, this clone was seen many times. The chain uses TRBV10-3 and TRBJ2-5; no firm D call. The V gene's germline CDR1 is ENHRY and CDR2 SYGVKD. V lost 3 bases and J lost 5, with 13 bases in between. The CDR3 consists of 14 residues. In DNA, the CDR3 is TGTGCCATCAGTGATGTAGATGTGGGGGAGACCCAGTACTTC. Protein: CAISDVDVGETQYF.

Judged by abundance, this clone is medium-sized (0.01 to 0.1%). The chain combines TRBV19 with TRBJ1-1; the match to TRBD1 covers 7 bases. The ends lost 5 bases at V and 7 bases at J; junction bases unmatched: 10. The CDR3 has 14 residues. The germline CDR1 and CDR2 sequences are LNHDA and SQIVND (reference sequence). CDR3 sequence reads: CASSVQGRHGEAFF. CDR3 nucleotide sequence: TGTGCCAGTAGTGTACAGGGGCGGCATGGTGAAGCTTTCTTT.

About this clone itself: One end of the junction does not line up with germline, which may come from a read error. This chain uses TRBV6-1 with TRBJ1-5; 8 bases are shared with TRBD1. The CDR3 runs 16 residues. CDR1 and CDR2 from the germline V gene are MNHNS and SASEGT. This CDR3 is CASSEFRAGGNQPQHF. The CDR3 DNA is TGTGCCAGCAGTGAATTCCGGGCAGGGGGCAATCAGCCACAGCATTTT.

This clone was found many times. The chain uses TRBV27 and TRBJ1-2; 7 positions agree with TRBD1. Losses at the gene ends were 2 bases for V and 8 bases for J; bases not matched to a gene: 5. The CDR3 spans 13 residues. Germline loops: CDR1 MNHEY, CDR2 SMNVEV (reference sequence). The CDR3 sequence is CASSLRQGGGYTF. In DNA form, the CDR3 reads TGTGCCAGCAGTTTAAGACAGGGTGGAGGCTACACCTTC.

About this clone: Relative to the germline gene, one junction end is altered; a read error may explain this. V is TRBV28 and J is TRBJ2-2, with D perhaps matching TRBD2 (7 bases). Germline values: CDR1 MDHEN, CDR2 SYDVKM. This CDR3 has 16 amino acids. The CDR3 spells CAINLGGAATVGDLFF. Written as DNA, the CDR3 is TGTGCCATCAACCTGGGGGGGGCTGCGACGGTCGGGGATCTGTTTTTT. Together with reference TRBV28 and TRBJ2-2, the CDR3 gives the full variable domain: DVKVTQSSRYLVKRTGEKVFLECVQDMDHENMFWYRQDPGLGLRLIYFSYDVKMKEKGDIPEGYSVSREKKERFSLILESASTNQTSMYLCAINLGGAATVGDLFFGEGSRLTVL.

The chain carries TRBV19 and TRBJ1-4; 12 nucleotides agree with TRBD1. The V gene's germline CDR1 is LNHDA and CDR2 SQIVND (reference sequence). The CDR3 consists of 13 residues. Trimming removed 5 bases from V and 8 bases from J; junction bases left unmatched: 0. The CDR3 nucleotides read TGTGCCAGTAGTGGGACAGGGGGCGAAAAACTGTTTTTT. Translation: CASSGTGGEKLFF.

This clone has just a few counts. The rearrangement links TRBV7-2 to TRBJ2-7, with unresolved D. V was pared by 5 bases and J by 6 bases, with 11 bases between. Germline CDR1 reads SGHTA; CDR2 reads FQGNSA. The CDR3 has 12 residues. CDR3 amino acids: CASSPQFGEQYF. The CDR3 coding sequence is TGTGCCAGCAGCCCCCAATTTGGCGAGCAGTACTTC.

This clone was counted only a few times. The rearrangement links TRBV27 to TRBJ2-6, with 7 bases identical to TRBD1. V lost 8 bases to trimming and J lost 7 bases; unmatched junction nucleotides: 5. Germline lookup yields CDR1 MNHEY and CDR2 SMNVEV (reference sequence). The CDR3 contains 13 residues. DNA of the CDR3: TGTGCCAGCGGACGGGACAGTGCCAACGTCCTGACTTTC. It codes for CASGRDSANVLTF.

The chain combines TRBV2 with TRBJ2-1, with 9 nucleotides matching TRBD2. V was clipped by 7 bases and J by 2 bases; unmatched bases: 18. The CDR3 runs to 19 residues. In germline, CDR1 is SNHLY, CDR2 FYNNEI. In nucleotides, the CDR3 is TGTGCCAGCACCGAACGCTTGGTAGCGGGGGCCGGAGCCTACAATGAGCAGTTCTTC. Its protein product is CASTERLVAGAGAYNEQFF.

By proportion, this clone is medium-sized (0.01 to 0.1%). The chain recombines TRBV11-2 with TRBJ1-3; D gene unclear. Trimming removed 2 bases from V and 0 bases from J, with 11 bases in between. CDR3 size: 16 residues. CDR1 SGHAT and CDR2 FQNNGV come from the germline V gene. The CDR3, as DNA: TGTGCCAGCAGCTTAAGTCACCCAAACTCTGGAAACACCATATATTTT. Translated: CASSLSHPNSGNTIYF.